Each of the 6 T cell receptor beta chains below was sequenced from the same sample in a study of T-cell reconstitution after alpha-beta-depleted transplantation in children. Unique molecular identifiers tagged the TCRbeta library. TCRdb itself ran the PCR reads through MiXCR, one entry per CDR3 protein. The sample has around 960,000 distinct CDR3 sequences; about 29% are singletons. Source: PBMCs, mostly from graft donor cells, taken 360 days after TCRalphabeta/CD19-depleted stem cell transplant. These receptor sequences come from a boy less than two years old who had a stem cell transplant for SCID, so the T cells may come from the graft donor.

The chain is built from TRBV5-1 and TRBJ2-6; D gene ambiguous. V lost 2 bases to trimming and J lost 2 bases, with 8 bases between them. The germline V gene has CDR1 SGHRS and CDR2 YFSETQ. This CDR3 is 15 amino acids long. The DNA of the CDR3 is TGCGCCAGCAGCTTTAAGGGAACTGGGGCCAACGTCCTGACTTTC. Translated: CASSFKGTGANVLTF. Filled out from reference TRBV5-1 and TRBJ2-6, the complete variable domain reads KAGVTQTPRYLIKTRGQQVTLSCSPISGHRSVSWYQQTPGQGLQFLFEYFSETQRNKGNFPGRFSGRQFSNSRSEMNVSTLELGDSALYLCASSFKGTGANVLTFGAGSRLTVL.

This clonotype was observed a handful of times. This CDR3 reads CASSETFRTGIMNTEAFF. DNA for the CDR3: TGTGCCAGCAGTGAAACCTTTCGGACAGGGATCATGAACACTGAAGCTTTCTTT. This chain uses TRBV28 with TRBJ1-1; 8 positions match TRBD1. The CDR3 has 18 residues. Germline CDR1 and CDR2: MDHEN and SYDVKM. Unmatched junction bases numbered 14, after V lost 5 bases and J lost 0 bases.

This clonotype has a handful of counts. The chain uses TRBV29-1 and TRBJ2-1; 7 bases match TRBD1. The CDR3 is 14 residues long. Germline values: CDR1 SQVTM, CDR2 ANQGSEA. Trimming at V came to 3 bases and at J to 9 bases, leaving 11 bases not matched to a gene. The CDR3 coding sequence is TGCAGCGTTGACAAGGGGGCCAGAGGGTTTGAGCAGTTCTTC. It encodes CSVDKGARGFEQFF.

This chain uses TRBV20-1 with TRBJ2-1; TRBD1 agrees at 7 bases. This CDR3 contains 12 residues. Per germline, CDR1 DFQATT and CDR2 SNEGSKA (reference sequence). For the CDR3, the DNA is TGCAGCGCTTCAGGGGGTGGGAATGAGCAGTTCTTC. This encodes CSASGGGNEQFF.

J is TRBJ2-2 and V is TRBV30, with TRBD1 as a possible D gene (6 bases). The CDR3 runs to 14 residues. CDR1 and CDR2 from the germline V gene are GTSNPN and SVGIG (reference sequence). With 0 bases removed from V and 5 bases from J, the gap between germline ends came to 10 bases. CDR3 protein: CAWSVTGRTGELFF. DNA of the CDR3: TGTGCCTGGAGTGTAACAGGGAGAACCGGGGAGCTGTTTTTT.

The chain joins TRBV5-1 to TRBJ2-1; 9 bases fit TRBD2. Trimming cost V 0 bases and J 9 bases; bases outside gene matches: 10. CDR1 is SGHRS and CDR2 is YFSETQ in the germline V gene. The CDR3 is 16 amino acids. CDR3 sequence reads: CASSLAVSGGQGEQFF. The CDR3 DNA reads TGCGCCAGCAGCTTGGCCGTTAGCGGGGGCCAGGGTGAGCAGTTCTTC.